The entry below describes one T cell receptor beta chain. CDR3 size: 14 residues. The germline V and J ends were trimmed by 4 bases and 6 bases, with 13 bases remaining between them. CDR1 is MDHEN and CDR2 is SYDVKM in the germline V gene. The sample comes from a study of blood T cell repertoires in COVID-19. Study context: From T cells, B-cell-depleted T cells, or PBMCs came the material, which was cDNA or gDNA.

The assay was immunoSEQ multiplex PCR, and TCRdb's table has in-frame clones only and misses some. Altogether around 250,000 clones are present, roughly 81% being singletons, with the ten largest covering about 6.9%. This receptor was identified in a woman between 45 and 60 years old who had been exposed to COVID-19. Material for sequencing was PBMCs or T cells enriched from blood (not recorded which). The genes are TRBV28 and TRBJ2-1; D perhaps matches TRBD2 (6 bases). For the CDR3, the DNA is TGTGCCAGCAGTTCGGCGGGACTTGTCAATGAGCAGTTCTTC. Translating gives CASSSAGLVNEQFF.